These 7 T cell receptor beta chains were all obtained from the same sample, sequenced in a study of blood T cell repertoires in COVID-19. Assay used: immunoSEQ multiplex PCR; TCRdb lists only in-frame clones, some missing. The table shows 390,000 or so clones, with 85% to 90% occurring only once. The sample taken for sequencing was PBMCs or T cells enriched from blood (not recorded which). The receptors derive from a man aged 18 to 29 who had recovered from COVID-19.

The genes are TRBV5-8 and TRBJ1-1; 7 bases match TRBD1. CDR1 and CDR2 (germline): SGHTS, YDEGEE. The CDR3 extends over 14 amino acids. Germline trimming cut 4 bases from V and 4 bases from J; bases unmatched to any gene: 7. CDR3 sequence reads: CASSKTGRITEAFF. As DNA, the CDR3 is TGTGCCAGCAGCAAGACAGGGCGGATCACTGAAGCTTTCTTT.

The gene calls are TRBV4-1 and TRBJ1-5; a possible D gene is TRBD1 (6 bases). The CDR3 loop spans 14 amino acids. The ends were cut back, 4 bases at V and 15 bases at J, with 22 bases in the middle. In germline, CDR1 is MGHRA, CDR2 YSYEKL. The CDR3 coding sequence is TGCGCCAGCAGCCCCGGGACACTCCTCCACCCCAGGCATTTT. Translation gives CASSPGTLLHPRHF.

The V gene is TRBV28, the J gene TRBJ2-7, with D hard to call. Germline V gives CDR1 MDHEN, CDR2 SYDVKM. This CDR3 is built from 10 residues. V was trimmed by 8 bases and J by 7 bases, leaving 9 bases between them. The CDR3 sequence is CASGREEQYF. The CDR3 nucleotides are TGTGCCAGCGGTCGAGAGGAGCAGTACTTC. Full variable domain (rest looked up from reference TRBV28 and TRBJ2-7): DVKVTQSSRYLVKRTGEKVFLECVQDMDHENMFWYRQDPGLGLRLIYFSYDVKMKEKGDIPEGYSVSREKKERFSLILESASTNQTSMYLCASGREEQYFGPGTRLTVT.

The genes are TRBV18 and TRBJ1-4; TRBD1 aligns across 7 bases. This CDR3 spans 11 amino acids. V shed 6 bases, J shed 12 bases, and the junction held 4 bases outside the gene matches. Germline assignment: CDR1 KGHSH and CDR2 LQKENI. The CDR3 DNA reads as TGTGCCAGCTCCCCAGGGGGGGAACTGTTTTTT. It translates to CASSPGGELFF.

V is TRBV2 and J is TRBJ2-1; D is possibly TRBD2 (7 bases). V dropped 7 bases and J dropped 7 bases, with 17 bases sitting between them. CDR3 size: 14 residues. From germline, CDR1 is SNHLY and CDR2 FYNNEI. CDR3 nucleotides: TGTGCCAGCACCAAGGAGGGGGGGTGGAATGAGCAGTTCTTC. It specifies CASTKEGGWNEQFF.

J is TRBJ2-7 and V is TRBV6-5; tentatively, D is TRBD1 (6 bases). This CDR3 has 15 amino acids. The germline V and J ends were trimmed by 4 bases and 1 base, with 14 bases remaining between them. Germline assignment: CDR1 MNHEY and CDR2 SVGAGI. CDR3 amino acids: CASSSATGGSYEQYF. The CDR3 DNA follows: TGTGCCAGCAGTTCCGCGACAGGAGGTTCCTACGAGCAGTACTTC.

V usage is TRBV6-5 and J usage is TRBJ1-1; a weak D match, TRBD1 (5 bases). Per germline, CDR1 MNHEY and CDR2 SVGAGI. Trimming stripped 8 bases from V and 1 base from J, with 11 bases between. CDR3 length equals 13 residues. CDR3 sequence (DNA): TGTGCCAGCCACAGGTCGGCGAACACTGAAGCTTTCTTT. Amino acid sequence: CASHRSANTEAFF.